Listed here are 12 T cell receptor beta chains from one sample, sequenced in a study of cytomegalovirus exposure and HLA in healthy donors. Some clones are missing from TCRdb's copy, which holds only in-frame ones; the method was immunoSEQ multiplex PCR. The sample contains 98,000 or so clones, roughly 88% of which appear only once. The sample consisted of PBMCs. The receptors stem from a woman under 30 in good health and CMV-seronegative.

The chain employs TRBV5-1 and TRBJ2-1; D not certain. The CDR3 sequence is 14 residues long. CDR1 is SGHRS, CDR2 YFSETQ, per germline. Trimming took off 5 bases at V and 5 bases at J, with 14 bases between the two ends. CDR3 bases: TGCGCCAGCAGTCCGGATGAGGATGACAATGAGCAGTTCTTC. This gives the protein CASSPDEDDNEQFF.

The chain uses TRBV6-1 and TRBJ2-3; D perhaps matches TRBD2 (5 bases). Looked up from germline, CDR1 is MNHNS and CDR2 is SASEGT. Trimming pared 8 bases from V and 0 bases from J, leaving 12 bases between. This CDR3 region has 14 residues. DNA of the CDR3: TGTGCCAGCGTTGCGGGCACTAGCACAGATACGCAGTATTTT. Its translation: CASVAGTSTDTQYF.

The CDR3 reads CASSTTGTGYGYTF. The CDR3 nucleotides are TGTGCCAGTTCAACCACCGGGACAGGGTATGGCTACACCTTC. V usage is TRBV19 and J usage is TRBJ1-2, with TRBD1 matching over 9 bases. The germline gives CDR1 LNHDA, CDR2 SQIVND (reference sequence). The V gene end was trimmed by 8 bases and the J gene end by 5 bases; junction bases not matched to a gene: 9. This CDR3 is 14 amino acids long.

The chain has TRBV18 and TRBJ1-2, with TRBD1 as a possible D gene (5 bases). Trimming took 4 bases from V and 4 from J, leaving 19 bases between them. The CDR3 has 16 residues. CDR1 KGHSH and CDR2 LQKENI come from the germline V gene. CDR3 sequence: CASSHSFRGDGYGYTF. The CDR3 nucleotides are TGTGCCAGCTCACATTCTTTCCGGGGGGATGGCTATGGCTACACCTTC.

This clone came up once. The chain joins TRBV6-1 to TRBJ1-2, with D unclear. The CDR3 loop spans 15 amino acids. The ends were cut back, 0 bases at V and 2 bases at J, with 10 bases in the middle. From germline, CDR1 is MNHNS and CDR2 SASEGT. The CDR3 protein is CASSEAQTINYGYTF. In DNA form, the CDR3 reads TGTGCCAGCAGTGAAGCTCAGACAATCAACTATGGCTACACCTTC.

The J gene is TRBJ2-1, the V gene TRBV11-2, with a tentative D call TRBD2 (6 bases). CDR3 length: 15 amino acids. The V end lost 6 bases, the J end lost 3 bases, and 15 bases lay between the germline ends. The germline CDR1 and CDR2 sequences are SGHAT and FQNNGV. This chain's CDR3 is CASSLEEGGYNEQFF. DNA of the CDR3: TGTGCCAGCAGTCTTGAGGAGGGTGGCTACAATGAGCAGTTCTTC.

The chain combines TRBV27 with TRBJ1-6, with D possibly being TRBD1 (5 bases). This CDR3 contains 14 residues. Trimming took 4 bases from V and 10 from J, leaving 14 bases between them. CDR1 MNHEY and CDR2 SMNVEV come from the germline V gene (reference sequence). DNA of the CDR3: TGTGCCAGCAGTTCGACGCAGGGTTACTCACCCCTCCACTTT. It codes for CASSSTQGYSPLHF.

This chain connects TRBV2 to TRBJ1-3, with D hard to call. V lost 10 bases and J lost 2, with 15 bases in between. Germline CDR1 is SNHLY and CDR2 is FYNNEI. This CDR3 contains 14 residues. The CDR3 is CATLDGSAGNTIYF. For the CDR3, the DNA is TGTGCCACTTTGGACGGTAGCGCTGGAAACACCATATATTTT.

The gene calls are TRBV5-1 and TRBJ1-1; unclear D gene. Germline CDR1 and CDR2: SGHRS and YFSETQ. V was cut by 3 bases and J by 1 base, with 7 bases left in between. This CDR3 contains 13 residues. For the CDR3, the DNA is TGCGCCAGCAGCTCCAGATGGAACACTGAAGCTTTCTTT. Encoded protein: CASSSRWNTEAFF.

This sequence joins TRBV5-1 and TRBJ1-2, with a weak D call TRBD1 (5 bases). CDR3 length: 15 residues. The germline gives CDR1 SGHRS, CDR2 YFSETQ. The V end lost 4 bases, the J end lost 7 bases, and 20 bases lay between the germline ends. The CDR3, as DNA: TGCGCCAGCAGCCCGAGGGGAGGGCCCTCGGGTGGCTACACCTTC. This encodes CASSPRGGPSGGYTF. The variable domain in full, with the rest retrieved from reference TRBV5-1 and TRBJ1-2, is KAGVTQTPRYLIKTRGQQVTLSCSPISGHRSVSWYQQTPGQGLQFLFEYFSETQRNKGNFPGRFSGRQFSNSRSEMNVSTLELGDSALYLCASSPRGGPSGGYTFGSGTRLTVV.

This sequence joins TRBV5-1 and TRBJ2-3; TRBD2 matches at 8 bases. The V gene's germline CDR1 is SGHRS and CDR2 YFSETQ. This CDR3 is built from 16 residues. Trimming took 0 bases from V and 2 from J; bases not matched to a gene: 5. CDR3 coding DNA: TGCGCCAGCAGCTTGGTAGCGGGGCGTTTCACAGATACGCAGTATTTT. Amino acids: CASSLVAGRFTDTQYF.

J is TRBJ1-6 and V is TRBV2; 7 nucleotides line up with TRBD1. This CDR3 comprises 16 residues. The germline V gene encodes CDR1 SNHLY and CDR2 FYNNEI. Trimming removed 0 bases from V and 10 bases from J; junction bases left unmatched: 9. CDR3 sequence: CASSEAGTAYQSPLHF. The CDR3 nucleotides read TGTGCCAGCAGTGAAGCGGGGACAGCCTATCAATCACCCCTCCACTTT.